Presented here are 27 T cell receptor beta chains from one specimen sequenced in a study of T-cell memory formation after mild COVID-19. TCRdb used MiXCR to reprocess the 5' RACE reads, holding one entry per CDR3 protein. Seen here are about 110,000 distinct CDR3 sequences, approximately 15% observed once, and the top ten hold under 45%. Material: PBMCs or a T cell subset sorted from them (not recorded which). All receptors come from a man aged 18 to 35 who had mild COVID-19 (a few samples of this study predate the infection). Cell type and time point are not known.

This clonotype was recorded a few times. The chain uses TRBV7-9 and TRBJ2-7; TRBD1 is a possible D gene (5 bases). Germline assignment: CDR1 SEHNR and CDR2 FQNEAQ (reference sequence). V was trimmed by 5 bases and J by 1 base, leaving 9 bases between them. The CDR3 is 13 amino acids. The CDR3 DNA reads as TGTGCCAGCAGCCAAACAGGTTCCTACGAGCAGTACGTC. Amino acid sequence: CASSQTGSYEQYV.

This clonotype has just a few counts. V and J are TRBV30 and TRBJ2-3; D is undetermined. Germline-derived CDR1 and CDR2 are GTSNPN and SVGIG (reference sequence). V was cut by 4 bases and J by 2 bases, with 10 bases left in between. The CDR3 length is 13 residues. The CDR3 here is CAWTELATDTQYF. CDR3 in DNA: TGTGCCTGGACGGAGTTGGCCACAGATACGCAGTATTTT.

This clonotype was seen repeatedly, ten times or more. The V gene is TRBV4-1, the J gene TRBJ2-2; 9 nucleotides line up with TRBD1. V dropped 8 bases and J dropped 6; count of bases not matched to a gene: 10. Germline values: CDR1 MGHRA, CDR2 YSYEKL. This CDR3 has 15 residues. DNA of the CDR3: TGCGCCAGCTCACCTTCTACAGGGGGCTCCGGGGAGCTGTTTTTT. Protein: CASSPSTGGSGELFF.

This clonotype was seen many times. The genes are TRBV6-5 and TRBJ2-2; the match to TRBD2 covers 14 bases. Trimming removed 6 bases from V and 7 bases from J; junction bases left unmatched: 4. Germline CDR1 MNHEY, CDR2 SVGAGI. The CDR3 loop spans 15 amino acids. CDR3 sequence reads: CASRSGLAGGGELFF. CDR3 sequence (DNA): TGTGCCAGCAGGTCCGGACTAGCGGGGGGCGGGGAGCTGTTTTTT.

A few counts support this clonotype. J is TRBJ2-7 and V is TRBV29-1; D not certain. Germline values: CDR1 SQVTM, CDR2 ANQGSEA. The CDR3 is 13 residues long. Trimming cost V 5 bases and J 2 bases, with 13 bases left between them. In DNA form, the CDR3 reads TGCAGCGTTAGGGCAGTCTACACCTACGAGCAGTACTTC. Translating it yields CSVRAVYTYEQYF.

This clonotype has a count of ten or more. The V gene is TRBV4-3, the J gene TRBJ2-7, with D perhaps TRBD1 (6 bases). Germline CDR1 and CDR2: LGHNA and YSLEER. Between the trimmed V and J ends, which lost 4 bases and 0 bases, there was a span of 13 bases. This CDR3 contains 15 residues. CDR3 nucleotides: TGCGCCAGCAGCCGCAGGGGATGGGGCTCCTACGAGCAGTACTTC. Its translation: CASSRRGWGSYEQYF.

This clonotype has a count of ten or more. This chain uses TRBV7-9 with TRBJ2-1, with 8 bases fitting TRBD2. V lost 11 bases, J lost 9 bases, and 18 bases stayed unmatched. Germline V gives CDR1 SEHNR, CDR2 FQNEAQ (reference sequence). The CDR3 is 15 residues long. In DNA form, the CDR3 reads TGTGCCTGGGCGGGGGCCGGGACTAGTATAATTGAGCAGTTCTTC. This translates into CAWAGAGTSIIEQFF. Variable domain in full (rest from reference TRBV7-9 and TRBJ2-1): DTGVSQNPRHKITKRGQNVTFRCDPISEHNRLYWYRQTLGQGPEFLTYFQNEAQLEKSRLLSDRFSAERPKGSFSTLEIQRTEQGDSAMYLCAWAGAGTSIIEQFFGPGTRLTVL.

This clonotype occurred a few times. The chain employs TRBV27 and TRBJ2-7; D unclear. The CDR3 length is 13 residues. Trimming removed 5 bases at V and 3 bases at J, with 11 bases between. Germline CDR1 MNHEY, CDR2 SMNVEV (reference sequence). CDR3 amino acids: CASSPLKNYEQYF. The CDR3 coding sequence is TGTGCCAGCAGTCCGCTGAAGAACTACGAGCAGTACTTC.

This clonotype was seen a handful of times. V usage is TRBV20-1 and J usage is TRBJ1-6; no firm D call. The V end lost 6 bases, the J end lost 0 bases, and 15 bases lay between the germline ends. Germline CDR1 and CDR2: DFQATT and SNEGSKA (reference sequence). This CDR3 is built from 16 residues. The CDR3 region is CSARGDGGSYNSPLHF. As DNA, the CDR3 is TGCAGTGCGCGGGGAGACGGAGGCTCCTATAATTCACCCCTCCACTTT.

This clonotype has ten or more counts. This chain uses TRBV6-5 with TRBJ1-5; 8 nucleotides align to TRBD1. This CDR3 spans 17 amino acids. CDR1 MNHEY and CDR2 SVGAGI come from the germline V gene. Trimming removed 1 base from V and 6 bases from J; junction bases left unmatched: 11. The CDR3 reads CASSYWLDRALAQPQHF. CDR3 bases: TGTGCCAGCAGTTACTGGTTGGACAGGGCATTAGCTCAGCCCCAGCATTTT.

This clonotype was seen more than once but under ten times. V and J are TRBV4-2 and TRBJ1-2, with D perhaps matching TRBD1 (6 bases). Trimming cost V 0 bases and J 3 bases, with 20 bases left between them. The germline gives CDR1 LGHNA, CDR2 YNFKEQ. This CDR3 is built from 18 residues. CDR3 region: CASSQDALSGGTYYGYTF. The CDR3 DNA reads TGTGCCAGCAGCCAAGATGCCTTGAGCGGGGGCACATACTATGGCTACACCTTC.

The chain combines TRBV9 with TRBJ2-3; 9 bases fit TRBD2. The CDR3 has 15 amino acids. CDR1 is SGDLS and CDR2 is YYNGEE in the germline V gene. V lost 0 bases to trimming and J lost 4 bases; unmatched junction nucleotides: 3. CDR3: CASSVASGGSDTQYF. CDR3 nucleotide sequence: TGTGCCAGCAGCGTAGCCAGCGGGGGGTCAGATACGCAGTATTTT.

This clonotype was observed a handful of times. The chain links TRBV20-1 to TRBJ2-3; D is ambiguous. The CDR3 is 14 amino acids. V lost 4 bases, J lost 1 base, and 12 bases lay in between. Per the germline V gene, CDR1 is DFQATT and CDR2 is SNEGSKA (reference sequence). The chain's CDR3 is CSAMYIRGTDTQYF. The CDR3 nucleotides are TGCAGTGCTATGTACATTCGGGGCACAGATACGCAGTATTTT.

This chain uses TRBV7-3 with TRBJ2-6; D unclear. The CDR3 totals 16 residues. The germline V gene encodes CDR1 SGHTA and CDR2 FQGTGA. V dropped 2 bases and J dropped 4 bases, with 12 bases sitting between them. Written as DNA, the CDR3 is TGTGCCAGCAGCTTACACCCGTCGGGCGGGGCCAACGTCCTGACTTTC. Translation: CASSLHPSGGANVLTF. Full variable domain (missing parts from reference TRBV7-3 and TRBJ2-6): GAGVSQTPSNKVTEKGKYVELRCDPISGHTALYWYRQSLGQGPEFLIYFQGTGAADDSGLPNDRFFAVRPEGSVSTLKIQRTERGDSAVYLCASSLHPSGGANVLTFGAGSRLTVL.

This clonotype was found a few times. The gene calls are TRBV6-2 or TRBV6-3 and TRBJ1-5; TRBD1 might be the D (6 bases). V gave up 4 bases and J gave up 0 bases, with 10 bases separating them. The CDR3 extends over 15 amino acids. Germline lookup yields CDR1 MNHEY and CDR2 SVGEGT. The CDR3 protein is CASSSRTVSNQPQHF. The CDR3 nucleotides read TGTGCCAGCAGTTCCAGGACAGTTAGCAATCAGCCCCAGCATTTT.

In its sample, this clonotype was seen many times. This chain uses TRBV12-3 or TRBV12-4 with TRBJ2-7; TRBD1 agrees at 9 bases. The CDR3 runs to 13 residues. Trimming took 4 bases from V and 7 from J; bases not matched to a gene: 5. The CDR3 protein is CASSSGTGREQYF. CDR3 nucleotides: TGTGCCAGCAGTTCCGGGACAGGGAGAGAGCAGTACTTC.

The CDR3 loop reads CASSFAGTGPLNTEAFF. CDR3 nucleotides: TGTGCCAGCAGCTTCGCGGGGACAGGGCCCCTGAACACTGAAGCTTTCTTT. J is TRBJ1-1 and V is TRBV13; 9 positions agree with TRBD1. Germline assignment: CDR1 PRHDT and CDR2 FYEKMQ (reference sequence). J gave up 0 bases and V 3 bases, and 8 bases lay outside the gene matches. The CDR3 length is 17 residues. The variable domain in full, completed from reference TRBV13 and TRBJ1-1, reads AAGVIQSPRHLIKEKRETATLKCYPIPRHDTVYWYQQGPGQDPQFLISFYEKMQSDKGSIPDRFSAQQFSDYHSELNMSSLELGDSALYFCASSFAGTGPLNTEAFFGQGTRLTVV.

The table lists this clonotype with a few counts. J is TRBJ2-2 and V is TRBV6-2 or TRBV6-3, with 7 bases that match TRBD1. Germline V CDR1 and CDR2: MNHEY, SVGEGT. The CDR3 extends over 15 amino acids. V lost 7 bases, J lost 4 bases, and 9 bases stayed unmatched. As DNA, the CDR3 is TGTGCCAGCATTGAGGGGACAGACTTCACCGGGGAGCTGTTTTTT. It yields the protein CASIEGTDFTGELFF.

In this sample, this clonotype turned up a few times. CDR3 sequence reads: CASSPVGGRSEAFF. CDR3 DNA sequence: TGTGCCAGCTCACCCGTTGGGGGTCGTAGTGAAGCTTTCTTT. The chain uses TRBV27 and TRBJ1-1; possibly TRBD1 for D (5 bases). The CDR3 has 14 residues. CDR1 and CDR2 from the germline V gene are MNHEY and SMNVEV (reference sequence). V lost 8 bases, J lost 7 bases, and 20 bases lay in between.

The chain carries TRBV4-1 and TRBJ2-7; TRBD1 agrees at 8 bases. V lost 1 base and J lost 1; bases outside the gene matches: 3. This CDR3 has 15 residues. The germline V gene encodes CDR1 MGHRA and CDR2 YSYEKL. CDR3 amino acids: CASSQGTGFSYEQYV. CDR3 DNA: TGCGCCAGCAGCCAAGGGACAGGGTTTTCCTACGAGCAGTACGTC.

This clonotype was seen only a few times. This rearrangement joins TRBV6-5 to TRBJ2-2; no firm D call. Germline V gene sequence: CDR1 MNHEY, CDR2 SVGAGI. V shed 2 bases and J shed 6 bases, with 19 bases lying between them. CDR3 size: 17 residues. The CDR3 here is CASSYLPPGDLPGELFF. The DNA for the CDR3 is TGTGCCAGCAGTTACCTTCCCCCAGGAGACCTGCCCGGGGAGCTGTTTTTT.

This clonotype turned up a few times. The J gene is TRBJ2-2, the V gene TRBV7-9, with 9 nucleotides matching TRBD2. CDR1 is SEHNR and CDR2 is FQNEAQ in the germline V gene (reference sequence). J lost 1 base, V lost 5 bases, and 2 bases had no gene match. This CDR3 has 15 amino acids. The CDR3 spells CASSEAGGNTGELFF. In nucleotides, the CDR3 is TGTGCCAGCAGCGAAGCGGGGGGGAACACCGGGGAGCTGTTTTTT.

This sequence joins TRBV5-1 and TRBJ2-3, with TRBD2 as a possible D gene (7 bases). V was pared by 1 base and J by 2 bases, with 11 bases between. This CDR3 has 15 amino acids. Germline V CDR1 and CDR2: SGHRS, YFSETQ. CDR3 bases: TGCGCCAGCAGCTTGTGGGGGGGGCCCACAGATACGCAGTATTTT. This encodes CASSLWGGPTDTQYF. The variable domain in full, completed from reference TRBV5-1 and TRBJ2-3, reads KAGVTQTPRYLIKTRGQQVTLSCSPISGHRSVSWYQQTPGQGLQFLFEYFSETQRNKGNFPGRFSGRQFSNSRSEMNVSTLELGDSALYLCASSLWGGPTDTQYFGPGTRLTVL.

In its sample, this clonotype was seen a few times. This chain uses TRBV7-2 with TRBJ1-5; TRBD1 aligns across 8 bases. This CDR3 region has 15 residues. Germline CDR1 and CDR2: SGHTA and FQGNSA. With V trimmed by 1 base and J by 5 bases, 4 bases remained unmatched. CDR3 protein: CASSLGQGRDQPQHF. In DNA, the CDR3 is TGTGCCAGCAGCTTAGGACAGGGGCGGGATCAGCCCCAGCATTTT.

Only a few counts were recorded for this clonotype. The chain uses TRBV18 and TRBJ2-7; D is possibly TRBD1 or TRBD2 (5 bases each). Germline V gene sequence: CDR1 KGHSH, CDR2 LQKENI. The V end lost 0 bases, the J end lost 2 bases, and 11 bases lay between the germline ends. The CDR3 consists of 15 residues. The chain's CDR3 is CASSPPMGVAYEQYF. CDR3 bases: TGTGCCAGCTCACCACCGATGGGGGTTGCCTACGAGCAGTACTTC.

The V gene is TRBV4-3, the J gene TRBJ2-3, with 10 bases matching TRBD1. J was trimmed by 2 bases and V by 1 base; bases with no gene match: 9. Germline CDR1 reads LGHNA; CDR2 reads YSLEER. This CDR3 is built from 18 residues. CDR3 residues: CASSQVRPGQGNTDTQYF. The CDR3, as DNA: TGCGCCAGCAGCCAAGTCAGGCCGGGACAGGGGAACACAGATACGCAGTATTTT.

The CDR3, as DNA: TGCAGTGCTAGACCTCAGGACAGGGTGCATGAGCAGTTCTTC. Protein: CSARPQDRVHEQFF. The rearrangement joins TRBV20-1 to TRBJ2-7, with TRBD1 identical over 8 bases. The better agreement between TRBJ2-1 and the DNA end casts doubt on the J call. This CDR3 is 14 amino acids long. Germline V gene data show CDR1 as DFQATT and CDR2 as SNEGSKA (reference sequence).